Below, one T cell receptor beta chain is given with its context. Its antigen remains unidentified. This entry belongs to a study of shared clonotypes between healthy human individuals. Overall study context: A couple of women and a few men aged 18 to 49 made up the donors. Findings and caveats of the study: The diversity represented, both genetic and in exposure history, was limited by few donors.

Terminally differentiated effector memory CD45RA+ cells were excluded by CCR7 positive selection of CD45RO-negative cells. The CDR3 is 15 amino acids. V trimming: 6 bases; J trimming: 0 bases; junction bases outside the gene matches: 4. Germline lookup yields CDR1 SGHDN and CDR2 FVKESK. For each subset, genomic DNA was distributed in equal portions over several immunoSEQ plates. Profiling relied on immunoSEQ multiplex PCR, and the TCRdb table lists in-frame clones only, not all of them. The sample holds 2 million to 2.5 million clones; around 93% are singletons and the top ten take 1.5% to 2%. Sequenced sample: naive CD8+ T cells from PBMCs. The sequence was obtained from a man aged 18 to 29 in good health. Some clones in this sample may be carry-over from other donors' samples. The chain is built from TRBV14 and TRBJ2-3, with TRBD2 matching over 9 bases. The CDR3 sequence is CASRASGISTDTQYF. The CDR3 nucleotides are TGTGCCAGCAGGGCTAGCGGGATCAGCACAGATACGCAGTATTTT.